Presented here are 10 T cell receptor beta chains from one specimen sequenced in a study of blood T cells in healthy people across ages (dated by TCRdb to 2013 to 2016). Library preparation used 5' RACE. The instrument was an Illumina HiSeq 2500. A second roughly 7 to 11 cycle PCR used a sample-barcoded 5' primer and a J-beta primer mix. TCRdb passed the public sequencing reads through fastp at Q25 and MiXCR, retaining productive beta sequences. Every distinct CDR3 protein forms one entry, paired with its most common genes and DNA. This sample lists 1 million to 1.2 million distinct CDR3 sequences; 35% to 40% were detected once. About 12% of the sample is in the top ten clones. The sequencing sample was made of blood. The receptors shown here come from a young man in good health.

This clonotype was recorded a few times. This CDR3 reads CASSLGDRANEQFF. CDR3 DNA sequence: TGTGCCAGCAGCTTAGGGGACAGGGCCAATGAGCAGTTCTTC. The chain joins TRBV7-2 to TRBJ2-1; 9 nucleotides agree with TRBD1. The germline CDR1 and CDR2 sequences are SGHTA and FQGNSA. The V gene end was trimmed by 1 base and the J gene end by 6 bases; junction bases not matched to a gene: 1. The CDR3 contains 14 residues.

The genes are TRBV29-1 and TRBJ2-2; possible D gene TRBD1, 6 bases. Germline assignment: CDR1 SQVTM and CDR2 ANQGSEA. The CDR3 consists of 13 residues. Trimming cost V 6 bases and J 1 base, with 9 bases left between them. This CDR3 reads CSVGHLNTGELFF. The CDR3 nucleotides are TGCAGCGTGGGACACCTGAACACCGGGGAGCTGTTTTTT.

The rearrangement links TRBV6-1 to TRBJ2-1; D not resolved. The DNA end is more similar to TRBJ2-7, so the J call may be wrong. Germline V gene sequence: CDR1 MNHNS, CDR2 SASEGT. The CDR3 consists of 16 residues. CDR3 in amino acids: CASSGAGKGSYNEQYF. CDR3 nucleotide sequence: TGTGCCAGCAGTGGGGCAGGAAAGGGTTCCTACAATGAGCAGTACTTC.

This clonotype was counted only a few times. This rearrangement joins TRBV6-2 or TRBV6-3 to TRBJ1-1; D unresolved. The CDR3 is made up of 14 amino acids. Per germline, CDR1 MNHEY and CDR2 SVGEGT. V was cut by 6 bases and J by 2 bases, with 13 bases left in between. The CDR3 DNA follows: TGTGCCAGCAGCCCCGTTCAGATCAACACTGAAGCTTTCTTT. Amino acid sequence: CASSPVQINTEAFF.

This clonotype was counted between two and nine times. The chain couples TRBV9 to TRBJ2-1, with 12 bases matching TRBD2. Trimming cost V 1 base and J 0 bases; bases outside gene matches: 11. The CDR3 loop spans 20 amino acids. Germline V gives CDR1 SGDLS, CDR2 YYNGEE. CDR3 nucleotides: TGTGCCAGCAGCGTAACATTGACTAGCGGGGGCCTGAGCTCCTACAATGAGCAGTTCTTC. This gives the protein CASSVTLTSGGLSSYNEQFF.

This clonotype came up a few times. The chain couples TRBV12-3 or TRBV12-4 to TRBJ2-5; D remains ambiguous. The CDR3 loop spans 12 amino acids. With 9 bases removed from V and 1 base from J, the gap between germline ends came to 9 bases. The CDR3 DNA is TGTGCCAGTAGGGAATCCCAAGAGACCCAGTACTTC. As protein: CASRESQETQYF.

The rearrangement joins TRBV7-2 to TRBJ1-5, with 11 bases lining up with TRBD1. Germline V gene sequence: CDR1 SGHTA, CDR2 FQGNSA. The CDR3 is 17 residues long. The trim removed 5 bases at V and 2 bases at J, leaving 8 bases unmatched. The CDR3 sequence: CASSPRDRGFGNQPQHF. For the CDR3, the DNA is TGTGCCAGCAGCCCCCGGGACAGGGGGTTTGGCAATCAGCCCCAGCATTTT.

The rearrangement joins TRBV15 to TRBJ1-6, with D possibly being TRBD1 (6 bases). Germline V gene sequence: CDR1 LNHNV, CDR2 YYDKDF (reference sequence). Between the trimmed V and J ends, which lost 5 bases and 5 bases, there was a span of 13 bases. This CDR3 region has 15 residues. CDR3: CATSFGQLDNSPLHF. The CDR3 nucleotides read TGTGCCACCAGCTTCGGACAGCTCGATAATTCACCCCTCCACTTT.

This clonotype was counted a few times. The chain links TRBV10-3 to TRBJ1-1; 10 positions match TRBD1. The V segment lost 6 bases and the J segment 2 bases; nucleotides outside the gene matches: 6. Germline CDR1 reads ENHRY; CDR2 reads SYGVKD. The CDR3 totals 15 residues. In DNA, the CDR3 is TGTGCCATCAGAGGGACAGGGGATTTTAACACTGAAGCTTTCTTT. The encoded protein is CAIRGTGDFNTEAFF.

This clonotype was seen a handful of times. The chain links TRBV12-3 or TRBV12-4 to TRBJ1-2; 8 bases are shared with TRBD1. J was trimmed by 7 bases and V by 6 bases; bases with no gene match: 10. The CDR3 consists of 14 residues. The CDR3 sequence: CASSGGQGGGGYTF. CDR3 nucleotide sequence: TGTGCCAGCAGCGGCGGACAGGGTGGAGGTGGCTACACCTTC.